Described below is a single T cell receptor beta chain sequence and its context. These data originate in a study of radiation and T cells in renal cell carcinoma. This CDR3 has 17 amino acids. V lost 4 bases and J lost 8, with 24 bases in between. Germline V lookup: CDR1 SGHTA, CDR2 FQGNSA. Sample time point: blood 4 weeks post-SBRT, at nephrectomy. Regarding treatment: 15 Gy SBRT to primary tumor, nephrectomy 4 weeks later. TCRdb's table, derived via immunoSEQ multiplex PCR, lists solely in-frame clones and lacks some. The data contain around 74,000 clones, roughly 83% of them singletons. The material was blood, obtained from a patient whose treatment included radiotherapy and nephrectomy. This TCR derives from a woman in her sixties with renal cell carcinoma. The chain has TRBV7-2 and TRBJ2-4; possibly TRBD2 for D (6 bases). The CDR3 DNA follows: TGTGCCAGCAGCTCGGACTACCAGAGGGGCCCTGTAGACATTCAGTACTTC. Translating it yields CASSSDYQRGPVDIQYF. Using reference TRBV7-2 and TRBJ2-4 for the parts outside the CDR3, the full variable domain is GAGVSQSPSNKVTEKGKDVELRCDPISGHTALYWYRQSLGQGLEFLIYFQGNSAPDKSGLPSDRFSAERTGGSVSTLTIQRTQQEDSAVYLCASSSDYQRGPVDIQYFGAGTRLSVL.